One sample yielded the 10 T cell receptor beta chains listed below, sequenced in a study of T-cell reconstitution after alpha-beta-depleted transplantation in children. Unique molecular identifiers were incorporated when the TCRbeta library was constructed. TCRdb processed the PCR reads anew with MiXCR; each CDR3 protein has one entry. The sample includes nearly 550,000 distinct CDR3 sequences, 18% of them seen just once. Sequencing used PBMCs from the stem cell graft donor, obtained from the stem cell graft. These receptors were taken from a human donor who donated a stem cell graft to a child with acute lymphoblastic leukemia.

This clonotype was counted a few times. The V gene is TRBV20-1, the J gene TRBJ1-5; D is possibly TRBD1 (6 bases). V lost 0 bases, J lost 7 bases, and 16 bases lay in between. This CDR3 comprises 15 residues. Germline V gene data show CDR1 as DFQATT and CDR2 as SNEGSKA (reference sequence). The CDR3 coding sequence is TGCAGTGCTAGAGATTGGGGGGCCTCGGTACAGCCCCAGCATTTT. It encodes CSARDWGASVQPQHF.

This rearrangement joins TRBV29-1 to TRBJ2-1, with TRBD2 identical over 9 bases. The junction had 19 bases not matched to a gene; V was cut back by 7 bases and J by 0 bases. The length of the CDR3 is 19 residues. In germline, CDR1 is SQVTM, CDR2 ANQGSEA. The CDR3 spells CSDYHGDGTSRNSYNEQFF. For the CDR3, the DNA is TGCAGCGACTATCACGGGGATGGGACTAGCCGGAACTCCTACAATGAGCAGTTCTTC.

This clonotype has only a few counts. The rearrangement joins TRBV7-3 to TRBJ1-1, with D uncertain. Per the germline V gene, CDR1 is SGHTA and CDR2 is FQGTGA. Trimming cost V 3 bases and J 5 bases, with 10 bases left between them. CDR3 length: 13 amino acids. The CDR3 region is CASSFSGQTEAFF. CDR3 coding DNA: TGTGCCAGCAGCTTTTCAGGTCAGACTGAAGCTTTCTTT.

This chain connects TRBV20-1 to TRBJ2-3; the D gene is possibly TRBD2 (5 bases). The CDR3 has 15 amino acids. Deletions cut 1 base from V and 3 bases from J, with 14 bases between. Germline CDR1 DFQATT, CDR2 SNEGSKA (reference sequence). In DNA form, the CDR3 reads TGCAGTGCTAGAGGGCCGGGATTGGGGACAGATACGCAGTATTTT. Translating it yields CSARGPGLGTDTQYF.

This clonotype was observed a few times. CDR3 region: CASSVTGVLNTEAFF. The DNA of the CDR3 is TGTGCCAGCAGCGTAACAGGGGTTTTGAACACTGAAGCTTTCTTT. V usage is TRBV9 and J usage is TRBJ1-1; 7 nucleotides align to TRBD1. Germline V gene sequence: CDR1 SGDLS, CDR2 YYNGEE. V dropped 1 base and J dropped 0; count of bases not matched to a gene: 3. The CDR3 is 15 residues long.

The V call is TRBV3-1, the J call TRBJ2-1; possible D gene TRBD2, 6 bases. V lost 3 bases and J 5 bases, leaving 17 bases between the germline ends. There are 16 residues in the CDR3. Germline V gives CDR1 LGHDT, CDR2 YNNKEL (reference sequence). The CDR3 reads CASSHWAGPQNNEQFF. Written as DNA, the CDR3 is TGTGCCAGCAGCCATTGGGCGGGACCCCAAAACAATGAGCAGTTCTTC.

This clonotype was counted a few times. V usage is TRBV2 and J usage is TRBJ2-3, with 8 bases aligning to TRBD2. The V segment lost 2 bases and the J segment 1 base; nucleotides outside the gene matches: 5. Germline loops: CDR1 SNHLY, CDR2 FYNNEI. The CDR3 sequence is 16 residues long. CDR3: CASSESAGGGTDTQYF. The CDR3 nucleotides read TGTGCCAGCAGTGAATCGGCGGGAGGAGGCACAGATACGCAGTATTTT.

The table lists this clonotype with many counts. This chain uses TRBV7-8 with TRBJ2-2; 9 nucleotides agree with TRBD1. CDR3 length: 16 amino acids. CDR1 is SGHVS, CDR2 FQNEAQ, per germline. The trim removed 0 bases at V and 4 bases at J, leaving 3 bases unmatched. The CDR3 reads CASSLAGQGFTGELFF. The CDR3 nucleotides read TGTGCCAGCAGCTTAGCGGGACAGGGTTTCACCGGGGAGCTGTTTTTT. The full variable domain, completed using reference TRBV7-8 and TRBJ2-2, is GAGVSQSPRYKVAKRGQDVALRCDPISGHVSLFWYQQALGQGPEFLTYFQNEAQLDKSGLPSDRFFAERPEGSVSTLKIQRTQQEDSAVYLCASSLAGQGFTGELFFGEGSRLTVL.

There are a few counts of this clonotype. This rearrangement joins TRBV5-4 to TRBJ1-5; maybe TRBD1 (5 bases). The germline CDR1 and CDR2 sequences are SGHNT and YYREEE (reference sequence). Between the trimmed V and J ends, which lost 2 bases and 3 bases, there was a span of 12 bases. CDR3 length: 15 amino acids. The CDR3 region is CASSLDGTLNQPQHF. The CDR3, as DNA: TGTGCCAGCAGCTTAGACGGGACCCTCAATCAGCCCCAGCATTTT.

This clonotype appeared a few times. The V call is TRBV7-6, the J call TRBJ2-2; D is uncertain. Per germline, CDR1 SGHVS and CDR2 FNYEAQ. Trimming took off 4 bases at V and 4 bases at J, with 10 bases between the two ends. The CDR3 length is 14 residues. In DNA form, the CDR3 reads TGTGCCAGCAGCTCGGCCCCAGGCACCGGGGAGCTGTTTTTT. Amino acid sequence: CASSSAPGTGELFF.